This T cell receptor (beta chain) was found in a study of blood T cell repertoires in COVID-19. Study at large: Acute-phase and convalescent COVID-19 samples originated in the United States, Italy and Spain. T cells, B-cell-depleted T cells, or PBMCs supplied cDNA or gDNA.

CDR1 is SGDLS and CDR2 is YYNGEE in the germline V gene. V dropped 0 bases and J dropped 4; count of bases not matched to a gene: 15. This CDR3 is 19 amino acids long. In the original workflow: Amplification of reference gene primers provided the estimated nucleated cell counts. The method was immunoSEQ multiplex PCR; TCRdb's version includes in-frame clones alone and lacks a portion of them. Clone size and the V and J calls come from that table; the DNA yielded D and trimming. Here the sample spans approximately 250,000 clones, 80% to 90% being singletons. The genes are TRBV9 and TRBJ2-2; TRBD2 aligns across 7 bases. Sequencing was carried out using peripheral blood. The sequence came from a middle-aged man with acute or convalescent COVID-19. For the CDR3, the DNA is TGTGCCAGCAGCGTAGTAGGAGGGGTTTCGGGGGGACCCACCGGGGAGCTGTTTTTT. It translates to CASSVVGGVSGGPTGELFF. Variable domain in full (rest from reference TRBV9 and TRBJ2-2): DSGVTQTPKHLITATGQRVTLRCSPRSGDLSVYWYQQSLDQGLQFLIQYYNGEERAKGNILERFSAQQFPDLHSELNLSSLELGDSALYFCASSVVGGVSGGPTGELFFGEGSRLTVL.